This T cell receptor beta chain originates from a study of cytomegalovirus exposure and HLA in healthy donors. PCR employed 60 Vbeta and 13 Jbeta primers. The method was immunoSEQ multiplex PCR; TCRdb's version includes in-frame clones alone and lacks a portion of them. The data show 150,000 to 200,000 clones, roughly 80% seen once. This CDR3 has 16 amino acids. CDR1 MDHEN and CDR2 SYDVKM come from the germline V gene. Trimming at V came to 5 bases and at J to 3 bases, leaving 11 bases not matched to a gene. This rearrangement joins TRBV28 to TRBJ1-1, with 8 nucleotides matching TRBD1. The receptor was derived from a girl under 18 in good health and CMV-seropositive. Specimen: PBMCs. Written as DNA, the CDR3 is TGTGCCAGCAGTGCCGCGGACAGGGATCGGGACACTGAAGCTTTCTTT. Its protein is CASSAADRDRDTEAFF.